These 26 T cell receptor beta chains share one sample of origin, sequenced in a study of cytomegalovirus exposure and HLA in healthy donors. PCR amplification relied on 60 Vbeta primers (plus 13 Jbeta primers). Profiling relied on immunoSEQ multiplex PCR, and the TCRdb table lists in-frame clones only, not all of them. The profile shows about 140,000 clones, about 78% of them singletons. The material sequenced was PBMCs. Receptor source: a male donor in good health and CMV-seronegative.

The V call is TRBV11-2, the J call TRBJ1-2, with D uncertain. This CDR3 spans 13 amino acids. Trimming cost V 0 bases and J 3 bases, with 5 bases left between them. CDR1 is SGHAT and CDR2 is FQNNGV in the germline V gene. CDR3 loop: CASSLERDYGYTF. CDR3 DNA: TGTGCCAGCAGCTTAGAGAGGGACTATGGCTACACCTTC.

On this clone: The DNA is omitted, as the CDR3 cannot be located on it reliably, and the CDR3 follows TCRdb's listing. The chain is built from TRBV7-8 and TRBJ2-3; TRBD2 is the table's D call and was not checked against the DNA. The CDR3 length is 16 residues, termini included. Germline V gives CDR1 SGHVS, CDR2 FQNEAQ. The CDR3 is CASSFGAGGGADTQYF.

The chain carries TRBV27 and TRBJ1-5, with 9 bases that match TRBD1. Germline CDR1 reads MNHEY; CDR2 reads SMNVEV (reference sequence). The CDR3 spans 14 residues. With V trimmed by 6 bases and J by 7 bases, 7 bases remained unmatched. For the CDR3, the DNA is TGTGCCAGCAGGCCACAGGGGGCACGGCAGCCCCAGCATTTT. Its translation is CASRPQGARQPQHF.

This clone came up a few times. This chain uses TRBV4-2 with TRBJ2-1, with TRBD2 matching over 11 bases. V gave up 0 bases and J gave up 5 bases; unmatched junction bases: 12. This CDR3 spans 19 amino acids. Germline loops: CDR1 LGHNA, CDR2 YNFKEQ. CDR3 sequence: CASSQDPGTLAGGNNEQFF. DNA of the CDR3: TGTGCCAGCAGCCAAGATCCGGGCACCCTAGCGGGGGGTAACAATGAGCAGTTCTTC.

The V and J genes are TRBV2 and TRBJ2-5, with TRBD2 as a possible D gene (6 bases). Germline lookup yields CDR1 SNHLY and CDR2 FYNNEI. V shed 4 bases and J shed 5 bases, with 17 bases lying between them. The CDR3 totals 15 residues. The CDR3 loop is CASSVGSGETETQYF. CDR3 nucleotides: TGTGCCAGCAGTGTTGGGTCGGGAGAGACGGAGACCCAGTACTTC.

A word on this clone: At one end the junction does not follow the germline gene, possibly because of a read error. The rearrangement links TRBV7-8 to TRBJ1-2; 12 bases align to TRBD1. This CDR3 has 16 residues. CDR1 SGHVS and CDR2 FQNEAQ come from the germline V gene. Here the CDR3 reads CASSNRDRGQKGGYPF. The CDR3 DNA is TGTGCCAGCAGCAACCGGGACAGGGGGCAGAAAGGTGGCTACCCCTTC. The complete variable domain, with remaining parts taken from reference TRBV7-8 and TRBJ1-2, reads GAGVSQSPRYKVAKRGQDVALRCDPISGHVSLFWYQQALGQGPEFLTYFQNEAQLDKSGLPSDRFFAERPEGSVSTLKIQRTQQEDSAVYLCASSNRDRGQKGGYPFGSGTRLTVV.

This sequence joins TRBV5-1 and TRBJ1-4; D is ambiguous. Per germline, CDR1 SGHRS and CDR2 YFSETQ. This CDR3 has 14 residues. V was clipped by 4 bases and J by 4 bases, with 11 bases between them. CDR3 DNA sequence: TGCGCCAGCAGCAATGCGGGAATTAATGAAAAACTGTTTTTT. The encoded protein is CASSNAGINEKLFF.

The V call is TRBV19, the J call TRBJ1-6; tentative D call: TRBD1 (5 bases). This CDR3 comprises 13 residues. In germline, CDR1 is LNHDA, CDR2 SQIVND (reference sequence). V lost 8 bases and J lost 9, with 14 bases in between. The CDR3 reads CASATDFTSPLHF. CDR3 coding DNA: TGTGCCAGTGCGACAGACTTTACTTCACCCCTCCACTTT. Supplemented by reference TRBV19 and TRBJ1-6, the full variable domain reads DGGITQSPKYLFRKEGQNVTLSCEQNLNHDAMYWYRQDPGQGLRLIYYSQIVNDFQKGDIAEGYSVSREKKESFPLTVTSAQKNPTAFYLCASATDFTSPLHFGNGTRLTVT.

This clone was seen more than once but under ten times. CDR3 amino acids: CASSQRSSGYTF. The CDR3 DNA reads TGTGCCAGCAGCCAACGATCGAGTGGCTACACCTTC. The genes are TRBV14 and TRBJ1-2, with unresolved D. Per germline, CDR1 SGHDN and CDR2 FVKESK. CDR3 length equals 12 residues. V was trimmed by 2 bases and J by 7 bases, leaving 8 bases between them.

V usage is TRBV5-1 and J usage is TRBJ2-4; maybe TRBD1 (5 bases). Trimming took 0 bases from V and 8 from J, leaving 9 bases between them. In germline, CDR1 is SGHRS, CDR2 YFSETQ. The CDR3 loop spans 13 amino acids. CDR3 residues: CASSLGGEDIQYF. The DNA for the CDR3 is TGCGCCAGCAGCTTGGGGGGCGAGGACATTCAGTACTTC.

The chain joins TRBV29-1 to TRBJ1-2; D is possibly TRBD1 (6 bases). CDR1 is SQVTM, CDR2 ANQGSEA, per germline. CDR3 length: 11 residues. V was shortened by 4 bases and J by 3 bases, with 6 bases between the two germline ends. The CDR3 here is CSVGTDYGYTF. The CDR3 DNA follows: TGCAGCGTTGGGACAGACTATGGCTACACCTTC.

Of note for this clone: The junction departs from the called germline gene at one end, perhaps through a read error. The chain couples TRBV30 to TRBJ1-2; D is unresolved. Germline V CDR1 and CDR2: GTSNPN, SVGIG (reference sequence). The CDR3 length is 13 residues. The CDR3 nucleotides read TGTGCCTGGAACCCACGTCGAAACTATGGCTACCCCTTC. The encoded protein is CAWNPRRNYGYPF.

The chain employs TRBV18 and TRBJ2-7; possibly TRBD1 for D (5 bases). Trimming removed 1 base at V and 5 bases at J, with 12 bases between. The CDR3 is 14 residues long. In germline, CDR1 is KGHSH, CDR2 LQKENI. For the CDR3, the DNA is TGTGCCAGCTCACCACTTTTCCAGGGCGACGAGCAGTACTTC. This sequence encodes CASSPLFQGDEQYF. The full variable domain, completed using reference TRBV18 and TRBJ2-7, is NAGVMQNPRHLVRRRGQEARLRCSPMKGHSHVYWYRQLPEEGLKFMVYLQKENIIDESGMPKERFSAEFPKEGPSILRIQQVVRGDSAAYFCASSPLFQGDEQYFGPGTRLTVT.

In its sample, this clone was seen once. At one of its ends the junction is not consistent with the germline gene, which may arise from a read error. The rearrangement links TRBV19 to TRBJ1-1; 9 bases are shared with TRBD1. The CDR3 has 15 amino acids. Germline values: CDR1 LNHDA, CDR2 SQIVND (reference sequence). CDR3 region: CSSSIGGQGFTEAFF. In DNA form, the CDR3 reads TGTTCCAGTAGTATAGGTGGACAGGGGTTCACTGAAGCTTTCTTT.

In its sample, this clone was seen once. This chain uses TRBV7-6 with TRBJ1-3; TRBD1 matches 8 bases. Germline V gives CDR1 SGHVS, CDR2 FNYEAQ. Unmatched junction bases numbered 6, after V lost 2 bases and J lost 6 bases. CDR3 length: 15 amino acids. As DNA, the CDR3 is TGTGCCAGCAGCTTATCGACAGGGGCCCAAAACACCATATATTTT. Its translation: CASSLSTGAQNTIYF.

The J gene is TRBJ2-3, the V gene TRBV9; 7 positions agree with TRBD1. The CDR3 covers 16 residues. Trimming removed 0 bases from V and 5 bases from J; junction bases left unmatched: 9. Germline CDR1 is SGDLS and CDR2 is YYNGEE. The DNA of the CDR3 is TGTGCCAGCAGCGTAGCGGTAAGGGGGCAGGGAGATACGCAGTATTTT. It encodes CASSVAVRGQGDTQYF.

The chain links TRBV30 to TRBJ1-2, with a tentative D call TRBD1 (5 bases). The CDR3 is 13 residues long. The V end was cut by 2 bases, the J end by 3 bases, with 10 bases between. The V gene's germline CDR1 is GTSNPN and CDR2 SVGIG (reference sequence). The CDR3 spells CAWSNGGYYGYTF. CDR3 in DNA: TGTGCCTGGAGTAACGGGGGGTACTATGGCTACACCTTC.

This clone has just one count. The chain links TRBV5-1 to TRBJ2-2; D perhaps matches TRBD2 (6 bases). Germline V gene data show CDR1 as SGHRS and CDR2 as YFSETQ. The CDR3 consists of 17 residues. V lost 0 bases and J 4 bases, leaving 16 bases between the germline ends. The CDR3 DNA follows: TGCGCCAGCAGCTTGGTGAAGTCTAGCGAAAGCACCGGGGAGCTGTTTTTT. Amino acid sequence: CASSLVKSSESTGELFF. Supplemented by reference TRBV5-1 and TRBJ2-2, the full variable domain reads KAGVTQTPRYLIKTRGQQVTLSCSPISGHRSVSWYQQTPGQGLQFLFEYFSETQRNKGNFPGRFSGRQFSNSRSEMNVSTLELGDSALYLCASSLVKSSESTGELFFGEGSRLTVL.

This rearrangement joins TRBV7-6 to TRBJ2-7; 8 bases fit TRBD1. The germline V gene encodes CDR1 SGHVS and CDR2 FNYEAQ. Trimming removed 4 bases from V and 9 bases from J; junction bases left unmatched: 11. This CDR3 region has 14 residues. This chain's CDR3 is CASSSRQGTAAQYF. In DNA form, the CDR3 reads TGTGCCAGCAGCTCCCGACAGGGGACTGCTGCGCAGTACTTC.

The rearrangement uses TRBV27 and TRBJ2-1, with TRBD2 as a possible D gene (6 bases). V lost 1 base to trimming and J lost 7 bases, with 20 bases between them. The germline gives CDR1 MNHEY, CDR2 SMNVEV (reference sequence). The CDR3 runs 17 residues. The CDR3 is CASSLFREGGEGNEQFF. CDR3 coding DNA: TGTGCCAGCAGTTTATTTCGGGAAGGAGGGGAAGGAAATGAGCAGTTCTTC.

The V gene is TRBV5-1, the J gene TRBJ1-1, with a weak D call TRBD1 (5 bases). V was cut by 1 base and J by 1 base, with 11 bases left in between. CDR3 length: 15 residues. The germline V gene has CDR1 SGHRS and CDR2 YFSETQ. As DNA, the CDR3 is TGCGCCAGCAGCTTGTCCCCCAGGGAGAACACTGAAGCTTTCTTT. Its translation: CASSLSPRENTEAFF.

V usage is TRBV10-3 and J usage is TRBJ1-1; 8 bases map to TRBD1. The V gene's germline CDR1 is ENHRY and CDR2 SYGVKD. Trimming took 2 bases from V and 1 from J; bases not matched to a gene: 6. The CDR3 runs 16 residues. CDR3 in DNA: TGTGCCATCAGTGAGAAAGCAGGGGGCGCGAACACTGAAGCTTTCTTT. The encoded protein is CAISEKAGGANTEAFF.

V usage is TRBV5-1 and J usage is TRBJ1-2; 9 bases line up with TRBD1. The CDR3 totals 14 residues. V was pared by 2 bases and J by 2 bases, with 1 base of the junction left unmatched. Per the germline V gene, CDR1 is SGHRS and CDR2 is YFSETQ. Here the CDR3 reads CASSFDRGNYGYTF. The CDR3 nucleotides are TGCGCCAGCAGCTTCGACAGGGGGAACTATGGCTACACCTTC.

This chain links TRBV29-1 with TRBJ1-1; D possibly corresponds to TRBD1 (6 bases). V was cut by 6 bases and J by 5 bases, with 16 bases left in between. The CDR3 extends over 13 amino acids. Germline V gene data show CDR1 as SQVTM and CDR2 as ANQGSEA. CDR3 loop: CSVGGQEGTEAFF. In nucleotides, the CDR3 is TGCAGCGTCGGGGGGCAGGAGGGGACTGAAGCTTTCTTT.

V and J are TRBV6-6 and TRBJ1-4, with a possible D match to TRBD1 (5 bases). V was cut by 5 bases and J by 5 bases, with 12 bases left in between. CDR3 length: 14 amino acids. Germline-derived CDR1 and CDR2 are MNHNY and SVGAGI (reference sequence). The CDR3 reads CASSRGMGNEKLFF. In DNA form, the CDR3 reads TGTGCCAGCAGTCGGGGGATGGGGAATGAAAAACTGTTTTTT.

This clone was seen more than once but under ten times. The chain combines TRBV25-1 with TRBJ1-1; no clear D gene. The V gene's germline CDR1 is MGHDK and CDR2 SYGVNS. This CDR3 contains 15 residues. The V end was cut by 2 bases, the J end by 6 bases, with 16 bases between. The CDR3 loop is CASSEPQDGWSEAFF. The CDR3 nucleotides read TGTGCCAGCAGTGAACCCCAGGATGGTTGGTCTGAAGCTTTCTTT.